A single sample gave rise to the 15 T cell receptor beta chains below, sequenced in a study of blood T cell repertoires in COVID-19 (dated by TCRdb to the early 2020s). Preparation of the library involved the immunoSEQ multiplex PCR assay. In its TCRdb copy, this immuneACCESS table keeps in-frame sequences only and misses some clones. Where compared with another copy, unresolved V genes explain less than half of these, and the others have no known cause. For this sample the table gives about 360,000 clones, of which 80% to 90% were detected only once. The top ten constitute under 3% of the sample. Sequencing was performed on peripheral blood. These receptors came from a man in his thirties or forties with active or convalescent COVID-19.

The V gene is TRBV6-4, the J gene TRBJ2-7; perhaps TRBD1 as D (6 bases). This CDR3 contains 13 residues. The V and J ends lost 8 bases and 7 bases respectively, with 18 bases between them. The germline V gene has CDR1 MRHNA and CDR2 SNTAGT. The CDR3 DNA is TGTGCCAGCGGAAACCACTACAGGGAAGAGCAGTACTTC. It encodes CASGNHYREEQYF.

This rearrangement joins TRBV16 to TRBJ2-3, with D possibly being TRBD2 (6 bases). This CDR3 is built from 14 residues. Germline CDR1 and CDR2: KGHSY and FQNENV. Deletions cut 0 bases from V and 5 bases from J, with 9 bases between. The CDR3 region has the DNA TGTGCCAGCAGCCAATCCAGAGCGGGAGATACGCAGTATTTT. Residues: CASSQSRAGDTQYF.

The V and J genes are TRBV2 and TRBJ1-1, with TRBD1 as a possible D gene (6 bases). Per germline, CDR1 SNHLY and CDR2 FYNNEI. The CDR3 length is 18 residues. The V gene lost 7 bases and the J gene lost 0 bases, with 24 bases spanning the gap. The CDR3 nucleotides are TGTGCCAGCACCCATGCGCGTAGGACAGCTTCGATGAACACTGAAGCTTTCTTT. This gives the protein CASTHARRTASMNTEAFF.

CDR3 amino acids: CASSPLGSSYEQYF. CDR3 DNA: TGTGCCAGCTCACCATTGGGGAGCTCCTACGAGCAGTACTTC. This chain links TRBV18 with TRBJ2-7, with D perhaps TRBD2 (5 bases). This CDR3 is built from 14 residues. Trimming left V 2 bases short and J 0 bases short, with 8 bases between. Germline-derived CDR1 and CDR2 are KGHSH and LQKENI.

The sample holds a few counts of this clone. This chain uses TRBV5-4 with TRBJ1-3; the D gene is possibly TRBD1 (5 bases). This CDR3 spans 14 amino acids. CDR1 and CDR2 from the germline V gene are SGHNT and YYREEE (reference sequence). V shed 4 bases and J shed 3 bases, with 11 bases lying between them. The CDR3 protein is CASSVRDYGNTIYF. The CDR3 DNA reads as TGTGCCAGCAGCGTCCGGGACTATGGAAACACCATATATTTT.

The chain links TRBV9 to TRBJ2-1, with 7 bases that match TRBD2. This CDR3 spans 15 amino acids. The V and J ends lost 0 bases and 2 bases, in that order; junction bases with no gene match: 2. Germline V lookup: CDR1 SGDLS, CDR2 YYNGEE. In nucleotides, the CDR3 is TGTGCCAGCAGCGTAGTCGGGGGGACCTACAATGAGCAGTTCTTC. Translated: CASSVVGGTYNEQFF.

Written as DNA, the CDR3 is TGTGCCAGCAGACCCTCCGGGACAGGACCCTACGAGCAGTACTTC. This gives the protein CASRPSGTGPYEQYF. The V and J genes are TRBV6-6 and TRBJ2-7; 8 bases line up with TRBD1. This CDR3 region has 15 residues. Germline V gene data show CDR1 as MNHNY and CDR2 as SVGAGI (reference sequence). V lost 6 bases and J lost 2; bases outside the gene matches: 9.

The rearrangement links TRBV7-8 to TRBJ2-5; a possible D gene is TRBD2 (7 bases). This CDR3 spans 15 amino acids. The germline gives CDR1 SGHVS, CDR2 FQNEAQ. V was cut by 2 bases and J by 2 bases, with 12 bases left in between. CDR3 loop: CASSLLGGRQETQYF. In DNA form, the CDR3 reads TGTGCCAGCAGCTTACTGGGGGGGCGTCAAGAGACCCAGTACTTC.

V gene TRBV15 combines with J gene TRBJ1-2, with D unclear. This CDR3 is 14 amino acids long. Germline CDR1 LNHNV, CDR2 YYDKDF (reference sequence). Trimming pared 5 bases from V and 7 bases from J, leaving 17 bases between. This chain's CDR3 is CATSLNGRAGGYTF. The DNA of the CDR3 is TGTGCCACCAGCCTAAATGGGCGAGCGGGTGGCTACACCTTC.

The chain uses TRBV7-2 and TRBJ2-7, with 8 bases matching TRBD2. The V gene's germline CDR1 is SGHTA and CDR2 FQGNSA. V shed 5 bases and J 5 bases; nucleotides not matched to a gene: 5. The length of the CDR3 is 13 residues. The DNA of the CDR3 is TGTGCCAGCAGCCTAGGGACTAGGGACGAGCAGTACTTC. Translation gives CASSLGTRDEQYF.

The chain employs TRBV14 and TRBJ1-1; tentative D call: TRBD1 (5 bases). V was cut by 0 bases and J by 4 bases, with 15 bases left in between. This CDR3 spans 16 amino acids. The germline V gene has CDR1 SGHDN and CDR2 FVKESK. The CDR3 nucleotides are TGTGCCAGCAGCCAAGATCGGGCATGGGGCTTCACTGAAGCTTTCTTT. It translates to CASSQDRAWGFTEAFF. Full variable domain (rest looked up from reference TRBV14 and TRBJ1-1): EAGVTQFPSHSVIEKGQTVTLRCDPISGHDNLYWYRRVMGKEIKFLLHFVKESKQDESGMPNNRFLAERTGGTYSTLKVQPAELEDSGVYFCASSQDRAWGFTEAFFGQGTRLTVV.

V usage is TRBV30 and J usage is TRBJ1-2; D ambiguous. This CDR3 spans 12 amino acids. V lost 3 bases and J 5 bases, leaving 10 bases between the germline ends. In germline, CDR1 is GTSNPN, CDR2 SVGIG (reference sequence). CDR3 nucleotide sequence: TGTGCCTGGAGCGAGACTAGGTATGGCTACACCTTC. This codes for CAWSETRYGYTF.

This clone has a handful of counts. The sample has other DNA sequences that encode this CDR3 too. The chain recombines TRBV7-9 with TRBJ2-3, with D unclear. The CDR3 loop spans 14 amino acids. The germline gives CDR1 SEHNR, CDR2 FQNEAQ (reference sequence). Trimming left V 1 base short and J 2 bases short, with 7 bases between. The CDR3 reads CASSLGGYTDTQYF. DNA of the CDR3: TGTGCCAGCAGCTTAGGCGGCTACACAGATACGCAGTATTTT.

J is TRBJ2-5 and V is TRBV6-4; D is ambiguous. This CDR3 contains 11 residues. Per germline, CDR1 MRHNA and CDR2 SNTAGT. Trimming left V 5 bases short and J 2 bases short, with 3 bases between. The CDR3 region is CASSPQETQYF. Written as DNA, the CDR3 is TGTGCCAGCAGTCCTCAAGAGACCCAGTACTTC.

This clone was seen a handful of times. The chain employs TRBV28 and TRBJ1-1, with a tentative D call TRBD1 (6 bases). Germline V gene data show CDR1 as MDHEN and CDR2 as SYDVKM. Trimming removed 8 bases from V and 2 bases from J, with 18 bases in between. The CDR3 length is 15 residues. CDR3 sequence: CASHPGQSDNTEAFF. In DNA form, the CDR3 reads TGTGCCAGCCACCCAGGACAGTCAGATAACACTGAAGCTTTCTTT.